Shown below are 5 T cell receptor beta chains from a single sample sequenced in a study of blood T cell repertoires in COVID-19. Only in-frame clones appear in the TCRdb table, and some are missing; sequencing was by immunoSEQ multiplex PCR. The sample comprises about 130,000 clones, approximately 90% of which are singletons, and around 1.9% rests with the top ten. Source material: peripheral blood. The receptors originated from a man aged 45-65 years with COVID-19, enrolled during active disease.

The V call is TRBV3-1 (or the pseudogene TRBV3-2), the J call TRBJ2-5, with D unresolved. Trimming removed 0 bases at V and 5 bases at J, with 10 bases between. The CDR3 has 14 amino acids. Germline CDR1 is LGHDT and CDR2 is YNNKEL (reference sequence). The CDR3: CASSQEPVRETQYF. As DNA, the CDR3 is TGTGCCAGCAGCCAAGAGCCAGTGAGGGAGACCCAGTACTTC.

V and J are TRBV7-6 and TRBJ2-1; maybe TRBD1 (5 bases). The CDR3 spans 16 residues. The V end lost 0 bases, the J end lost 2 bases, and 11 bases lay between the germline ends. Germline values: CDR1 SGHVS, CDR2 FNYEAQ. CDR3 sequence (DNA): TGTGCCAGCAGCTTAGCGGGGCGGCAGCCCTACAATGAGCAGTTCTTC. It yields the protein CASSLAGRQPYNEQFF.

This clone was counted a few times. This chain connects TRBV11-2 to TRBJ1-6; D uncertain. CDR3 length: 15 residues. In germline, CDR1 is SGHAT, CDR2 FQNNGV. With 1 base removed from V and 0 bases from J, the gap between germline ends came to 4 bases. CDR3 amino acids: CASSLGSSYNSPLHF. CDR3 DNA sequence: TGTGCCAGCAGCTTAGGGAGCTCCTATAATTCACCCCTCCACTTT. Based on the CDR3 plus reference TRBV11-2 and TRBJ1-6, the full variable domain is EAGVAQSPRYKIIEKRQSVAFWCNPISGHATLYWYQQILGQGPKLLIQFQNNGVVDDSQLPKDRFSAERLKGVDSTLKIQPAKLEDSAVYLCASSLGSSYNSPLHFGNGTRLTVT.

The rearrangement uses TRBV6-4 and TRBJ2-2; D perhaps matches TRBD2 (6 bases). CDR1 is MRHNA, CDR2 SNTAGT, per germline. Trimming left V 2 bases short and J 2 bases short, with 9 bases between. CDR3 length: 15 residues. The CDR3, as DNA: TGTGCCAGCAGTGACGATGGACTAAACACCGGGGAGCTGTTTTTT. Translating gives CASSDDGLNTGELFF.

The chain employs TRBV21-1 and TRBJ1-3. TRBV21-1 is shown as a pseudogene. This CDR3 has 15 residues. The CDR3 bases are TGTGCCAGCAGCCCCCTCCGGGTAACTGGAAACACCATATATTTT. Translated, it gives CASSPLRVTGNTIYF.